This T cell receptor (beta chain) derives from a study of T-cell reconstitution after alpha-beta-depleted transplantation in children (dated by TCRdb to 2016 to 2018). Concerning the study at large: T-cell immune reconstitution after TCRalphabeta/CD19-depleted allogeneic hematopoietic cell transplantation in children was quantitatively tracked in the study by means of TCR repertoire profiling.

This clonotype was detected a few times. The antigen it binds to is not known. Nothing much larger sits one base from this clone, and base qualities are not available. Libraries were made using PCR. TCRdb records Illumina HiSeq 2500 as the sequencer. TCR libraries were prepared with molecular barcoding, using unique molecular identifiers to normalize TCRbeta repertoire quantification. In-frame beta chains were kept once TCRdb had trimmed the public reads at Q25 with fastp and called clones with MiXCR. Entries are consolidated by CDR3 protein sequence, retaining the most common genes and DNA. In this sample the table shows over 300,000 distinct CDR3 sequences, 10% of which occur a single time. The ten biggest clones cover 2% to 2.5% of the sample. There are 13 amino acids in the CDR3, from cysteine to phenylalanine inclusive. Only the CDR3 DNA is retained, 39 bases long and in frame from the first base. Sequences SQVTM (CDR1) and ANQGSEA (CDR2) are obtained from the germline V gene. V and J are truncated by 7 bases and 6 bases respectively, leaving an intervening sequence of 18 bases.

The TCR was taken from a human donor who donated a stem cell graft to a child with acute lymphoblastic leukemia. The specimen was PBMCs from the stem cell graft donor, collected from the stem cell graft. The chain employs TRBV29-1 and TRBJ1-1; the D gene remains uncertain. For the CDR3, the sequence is CSALRPLVSEAFF. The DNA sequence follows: TGCAGCGCCCTTCGTCCATTGGTATCTGAAGCTTTCTTT.